The 14 T cell receptor beta chains in this list originate from one sample, sequenced in a study of T cells after yellow fever vaccination. TCRdb used MiXCR to reprocess the 5' RACE reads, holding one entry per CDR3 protein. The repertoire holds about 320,000 distinct CDR3 sequences, with 6.8% as singletons. This specimen consisted of PBMCs, obtained roughly 45 days after the first yellow fever vaccination. These TCRs come from a man aged 18 to 30 who received the YFV17D yellow fever vaccine.

The table lists this clonotype with many counts. The chain links TRBV5-1 to TRBJ2-2; 7 bases align to TRBD1. CDR1 SGHRS and CDR2 YFSETQ come from the germline V gene. The junction had 8 bases not matched to a gene; V was cut back by 9 bases and J by 3 bases. The CDR3 has 14 residues. This CDR3 reads CATPRQGDTGELFF. The CDR3 DNA is TGCGCCACCCCTAGGCAGGGGGACACCGGGGAGCTGTTTTTT.

This clonotype was detected only a few times. V is TRBV5-1 and J is TRBJ2-2; possible D gene TRBD1, 6 bases. Per the germline V gene, CDR1 is SGHRS and CDR2 is YFSETQ. V was pared by 0 bases and J by 9 bases, with 18 bases between. The CDR3 totals 16 residues. CDR3: CASSLGTPQGAWELFF. CDR3 sequence (DNA): TGCGCCAGCAGCTTGGGGACTCCACAGGGTGCATGGGAGCTGTTTTTT.

This clonotype was found a few times. V usage is TRBV11-2 and J usage is TRBJ2-5; D not resolved. Germline loops: CDR1 SGHAT, CDR2 FQNNGV. V was cut by 0 bases and J by 0 bases, with 8 bases left in between. CDR3 length: 15 amino acids. CDR3 residues: CASSLEAPYQETQYF. CDR3 bases: TGTGCCAGCAGCTTAGAGGCCCCGTACCAAGAGACCCAGTACTTC.

The chain employs TRBV5-1 and TRBJ1-2; D not resolved. Trimming removed 0 bases at V and 6 bases at J, with 6 bases between. The V gene's germline CDR1 is SGHRS and CDR2 YFSETQ. The CDR3 runs 12 residues. CDR3 amino acids: CASSLAGDGYTF. CDR3 DNA sequence: TGCGCCAGCAGCTTGGCCGGGGATGGCTACACCTTC.

The V and J genes are TRBV5-1 and TRBJ2-2; D ambiguous. Per germline, CDR1 SGHRS and CDR2 YFSETQ. V was clipped by 0 bases and J by 6 bases, with 12 bases between them. The CDR3 runs 15 residues. In DNA form, the CDR3 reads TGCGCCAGCAGCTTGGGCCATGGGATGTCCGGGGAGCTGTTTTTT. Amino acids: CASSLGHGMSGELFF.

This clonotype was counted ten times or more. The chain links TRBV12-3 or TRBV12-4 to TRBJ2-7, with 9 bases identical to TRBD2. Germline trimming cut 6 bases from V and 0 bases from J; bases unmatched to any gene: 6. The CDR3 covers 15 residues. As DNA, the CDR3 is TGTGCCAGCAGCCCTAGCGGGGATACCTCCTACGAGCAGTACTTC. Translating it yields CASSPSGDTSYEQYF.

There are many counts of this clonotype. At one end, the junction sequence differs from germline, possibly due to a read error. CDR3 DNA sequence: TGTGCGAGTACGAGGGGTGAGGGAGAGACCCAGTACTTC. It encodes CASTRGEGETQYF. The J gene is TRBJ2-5, the V gene TRBV19; D is perhaps TRBD1 or TRBD2 (5 bases each). Germline loops: CDR1 LNHDA, CDR2 SQIVND (reference sequence). The CDR3 is 13 residues long.

V gene TRBV27 combines with J gene TRBJ2-5; D might be TRBD1 (5 bases). The CDR3 loop spans 12 amino acids. The V end lost 8 bases, the J end lost 5 bases, and 12 bases lay between the germline ends. Germline assignment: CDR1 MNHEY and CDR2 SMNVEV (reference sequence). The CDR3 here is CASASKGETQYF. The DNA of the CDR3 is TGTGCCAGCGCCTCCAAGGGGGAGACCCAGTACTTC.

This clonotype appeared many times. This chain links TRBV11-2 with TRBJ2-2; the D call may be TRBD1 or TRBD2 (6 bases each). The germline V gene has CDR1 SGHAT and CDR2 FQNNGV. The CDR3 is 12 amino acids. The V gene lost 10 bases and the J gene lost 6 bases, with 12 bases spanning the gap. The CDR3 nucleotides read TGTGCCACCGCCGGGGGCCCCGGGGAGCTGTTTTTT. This gives the protein CATAGGPGELFF.

J is TRBJ2-3 and V is TRBV29-1, with D perhaps TRBD2 (5 bases). The V end lost 7 bases, the J end lost 1 base, and 15 bases lay between the germline ends. Per germline, CDR1 SQVTM and CDR2 ANQGSEA. The CDR3 contains 14 residues. For the CDR3, the DNA is TGCAGCGCCGCGGGCAGGATACGCACAGATACGCAGTATTTT. Protein: CSAAGRIRTDTQYF.

There are a few counts of this clonotype. The V gene is TRBV2, the J gene TRBJ1-5; unclear D gene. The CDR3 loop spans 14 amino acids. The germline V and J ends were trimmed by 3 bases and 1 base, with 7 bases remaining between them. CDR1 SNHLY and CDR2 FYNNEI come from the germline V gene. In DNA form, the CDR3 reads TGTGCCAGCAGTGACATCGTCAGCAATCAGCCCCAGCATTTT. Residues: CASSDIVSNQPQHF.

This clonotype was seen ten or more times. The V and J genes are TRBV12-3 or TRBV12-4 and TRBJ2-7, with TRBD1 matching over 8 bases. The CDR3 loop spans 14 amino acids. The J segment lost 4 bases and the V segment lost 6 bases, leaving 8 bases of the junction unmatched. DNA of the CDR3: TGTGCCAGCAGCACCGGGACAGGTTTTTACGAGCAGTACTTC. This translates into CASSTGTGFYEQYF.

The J gene is TRBJ2-5, the V gene TRBV30; 13 bases line up with TRBD2. With V trimmed by 7 bases and J by 5 bases, 10 bases remained unmatched. There are 15 residues in the CDR3. Germline V lookup: CDR1 GTSNPN, CDR2 SVGIG (reference sequence). This chain's CDR3 is CAYGLAGALAETQYF. DNA of the CDR3: TGTGCCTATGGACTAGCGGGGGCCCTTGCGGAGACCCAGTACTTC.

The chain links TRBV12-3 or TRBV12-4 to TRBJ2-5; the D gene is possibly TRBD2 (6 bases). Trimming shortened V by 3 bases and J by 13 bases, and 12 bases separated the two germline ends. The CDR3 has 11 amino acids. The CDR3 here is CASSLGQGGYF. DNA of the CDR3: TGTGCCAGCAGTTTGGGCCAGGGAGGGTACTTC.